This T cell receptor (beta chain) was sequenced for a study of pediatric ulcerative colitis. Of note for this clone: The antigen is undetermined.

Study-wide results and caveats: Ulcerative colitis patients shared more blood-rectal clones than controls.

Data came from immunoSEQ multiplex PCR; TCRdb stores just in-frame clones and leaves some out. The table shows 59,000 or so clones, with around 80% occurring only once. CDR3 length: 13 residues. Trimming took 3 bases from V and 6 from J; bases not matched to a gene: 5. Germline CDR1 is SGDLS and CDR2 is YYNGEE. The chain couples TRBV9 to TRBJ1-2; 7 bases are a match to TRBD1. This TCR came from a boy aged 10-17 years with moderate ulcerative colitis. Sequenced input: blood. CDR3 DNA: TGTGCCAGCAGCGGGGACAGAAGCCATGGCTACACCTTC. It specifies CASSGDRSHGYTF.